This TCR beta chain was sequenced in a study of blood T cell repertoires in COVID-19. Study background: Italy, Spain and the United States were the sources of the convalescent and acute COVID-19 samples. PBMCs, B-cell-depleted T cells, or T cells provided the cDNA or gDNA that made up the material.

Germline trimming cut 5 bases from V and 4 bases from J; bases unmatched to any gene: 2. The germline V gene encodes CDR1 SEHNR and CDR2 FQNEAQ (reference sequence). The length of the CDR3 is 15 residues. How the authors handled the data: Nucleated cell number was recorded as an estimate derived from reference gene primer amplification. Method: immunoSEQ multiplex PCR; TCRdb's copy keeps in-frame clones and lacks some. The V and J calls and clone size are taken from that table; D and trimming were inferred from the DNA. This table holds 40,000 to 55,000 clones, 90% to 95% found once. The V gene is TRBV7-9, the J gene TRBJ2-3, with 14 nucleotides matching TRBD2. The clonotype originates from an elderly woman with acute or convalescent COVID-19. Input material: peripheral blood. CDR3 nucleotide sequence: TGTGCCAGCAGCCGACTAGCGGGAGGGGCAGATACGCAGTATTTT. Protein: CASSRLAGGADTQYF.